This entry describes one T cell receptor beta chain. These data belong to a study of cytotoxic CD8 clonotypes in ibrutinib-treated CLL. Study information: Researchers reported about 10 relapsed/refractory and over 14 treatment-naive patients, 17 to 18 of them IGHV unmutated. Among responders, around 25 were partial and 2 complete; after median approximately 6 years, roughly 14 stayed remitted and around twelve progressed. Mean values per sample were 255,043 productive templates and 75,000 to 100,000 productive rearrangements.

Repertoires were generated with immunoSEQ multiplex PCR, while TCRdb's copy carries only in-frame clones and drops some. The sample contains about 120,000 clones, roughly 60% of which appear only once. This CDR3 has 14 residues. V was cut by 0 bases and J by 5 bases, with 11 bases left in between. CDR1 MNHEY and CDR2 SVGAGI come from the germline V gene. The V gene is TRBV6-5, the J gene TRBJ2-7, with no clear D. The sequences come from PBMCs, collected after 24 months of ibrutinib treatment. The sequence was obtained from a human donor with chronic lymphocytic leukemia. This CDR3 is CASSYSKGRNEQYF. The CDR3 DNA is TGTGCCAGCAGTTACTCGAAGGGTCGCAACGAGCAGTACTTC.